This paragraph covers one TCR beta chain sequence. Construction of the TCRbeta library involved unique molecular identifiers. From the PCR reads, TCRdb called clonotypes with MiXCR, one entry per CDR3 protein. Of hundreds of thousands of distinct CDR3 sequences detected, about 21% appear once; the ten largest clones hold 11% to 15%. The sample belongs to a study of T-cell reconstitution after alpha-beta-depleted transplantation in children. Deletions cut 1 base from V and 7 bases from J, with 13 bases between. Germline V gene lookup returns CDR1 SGHVS and CDR2 FNYEAQ. This CDR3 contains 14 residues. The sequence was obtained from a boy under three years old who had a stem cell transplant for acute myeloid leukemia, so the T cells may come from the graft donor. The J gene is TRBJ1-2, the V gene TRBV7-6; tentatively, D is TRBD1 (5 bases). Sequencing was performed on PBMCs, mostly from graft donor cells, taken 360 days after TCRalphabeta/CD19-depleted stem cell transplant. The CDR3 sequence is CASSLGPGVAGYTF. The CDR3 coding sequence is TGTGCCAGCAGCTTAGGTCCGGGGGTGGCTGGCTACACCTTC.